Below are 22 T cell receptor beta chains sequenced from a single sample in a study of blood T cell repertoires in COVID-19. Sequencing was performed with immunoSEQ multiplex PCR; in TCRdb, only in-frame clones are kept and a portion is missing. The table has over 120,000 clones, around nine tenths seen once. Sequencing input: peripheral blood. The receptors were gathered from a human donor in a cohort sampled during active COVID-19.

The chain combines TRBV5-1 with TRBJ2-2; D is undetermined. Trimming left V 6 bases short and J 1 base short, with 10 bases between. The CDR3 covers 14 residues. CDR1 SGHRS and CDR2 YFSETQ come from the germline V gene. This CDR3 reads CASIGPGNTGELFF. The CDR3 region has the DNA TGCGCCAGCATTGGGCCAGGGAACACCGGGGAGCTGTTTTTT.

The V gene is TRBV4-3, the J gene TRBJ1-3; weak D call: TRBD1 (5 bases). The germline V and J ends were trimmed by 4 bases and 0 bases, with 10 bases remaining between them. Germline V lookup: CDR1 LGHNA, CDR2 YSLEER. The CDR3 spans 15 residues. CDR3 nucleotides: TGCGCCAGCAGCCCCCAGGGCAACTCTGGAAACACCATATATTTT. Its protein product is CASSPQGNSGNTIYF.

V gene TRBV4-3 combines with J gene TRBJ2-5; D not resolved. This CDR3 contains 15 residues. The ends were cut back, 5 bases at V and 0 bases at J, with 13 bases in the middle. In germline, CDR1 is LGHNA, CDR2 YSLEER. The CDR3 loop reads CASSNDHSHQETQYF. The CDR3 region has the DNA TGCGCCAGCAGCAATGACCACAGCCACCAAGAGACCCAGTACTTC.

The rearrangement uses TRBV11-1 and TRBJ1-2, with D hard to call. The CDR3 loop spans 12 amino acids. The germline gives CDR1 SGHAT, CDR2 FQDESV (reference sequence). With 5 bases removed from V and 8 bases from J, the gap between germline ends came to 12 bases. The CDR3 loop reads CASSITGSGYTF. The CDR3 DNA is TGTGCCAGCAGCATAACGGGGTCCGGCTACACCTTC.

This sequence joins TRBV5-1 and TRBJ2-2, with TRBD1 matching 9 bases. V shed 4 bases, J shed 6 bases, and the junction held 10 bases outside the gene matches. The CDR3 spans 16 residues. The germline gives CDR1 SGHRS, CDR2 YFSETQ. CDR3 bases: TGCGCCAGCAGCATTACCGGGACAGGGCGTCCCGGGGAGCTGTTTTTT. It codes for CASSITGTGRPGELFF.

This clone was recorded a few times. The CDR3 loop reads CASSNPDRARQPQHF. The CDR3 DNA sequence: TGTGCCAGCAGCAACCCGGACAGGGCGAGACAGCCCCAGCATTTT. The rearrangement uses TRBV21-1 and TRBJ1-5; the table assigns TRBD1, which was not confirmed against the DNA. TRBV21-1 is listed as a pseudogene. The CDR3 extends over 15 amino acids.

This rearrangement joins TRBV7-9 to TRBJ1-4; D is perhaps TRBD1 (6 bases). Germline V CDR1 and CDR2: SEHNR, FQNEAQ (reference sequence). V was shortened by 2 bases and J by 5 bases, with 18 bases between the two germline ends. The CDR3 is 17 residues long. The CDR3 region has the DNA TGTGCCAGCAGCTTAACCCCTGGGGGGGGCCAAAATGAAAAACTGTTTTTT. Its translation is CASSLTPGGGQNEKLFF.

The chain carries TRBV3-1 (or the pseudogene TRBV3-2) and TRBJ2-5; 9 positions agree with TRBD2. Trimming at V came to 4 bases and at J to 0 bases, leaving 6 bases not matched to a gene. The CDR3 is made up of 16 amino acids. CDR1 is LGHDT, CDR2 YNNKEL, per germline (reference sequence). In DNA, the CDR3 is TGTGCCAGCAGCCTAACCCCTAGCGGGGACCAAGAGACCCAGTACTTC. Protein: CASSLTPSGDQETQYF.

This clone has only a few counts. Other nucleotide sequences in the sample specify the same CDR3. J is TRBJ2-3 and V is TRBV7-2, with 8 bases matching TRBD1. This CDR3 region has 15 residues. V gave up 5 bases and J gave up 2 bases; unmatched junction bases: 6. The germline CDR1 and CDR2 sequences are SGHTA and FQGNSA. Here the CDR3 DNA reads TGTGCCAGCAGCCCTGACAGGGGACACACAGATACGCAGTATTTT. Amino acid sequence: CASSPDRGHTDTQYF.

V gene TRBV7-9 combines with J gene TRBJ2-1; D gene unclear. There are 15 residues in the CDR3. The germline V gene has CDR1 SEHNR and CDR2 FQNEAQ (reference sequence). V was trimmed by 2 bases and J by 4 bases, leaving 12 bases between them. The CDR3 sequence: CASSLSESRYNEQFF. The CDR3 DNA sequence: TGTGCCAGCAGCTTATCCGAGTCCAGGTACAATGAGCAGTTCTTC.

V gene TRBV6-1 combines with J gene TRBJ2-1; weak D call: TRBD2 (6 bases). This CDR3 is built from 14 residues. V gave up 2 bases and J gave up 8 bases, with 13 bases separating them. Germline loops: CDR1 MNHNS, CDR2 SASEGT. The CDR3 coding sequence is TGTGCCAGCAGTGAATATAGCCGGGGGTATGAGCAGTTCTTC. Amino acid sequence: CASSEYSRGYEQFF.

V gene TRBV9 combines with J gene TRBJ2-1; D is unclear. The V gene lost 3 bases and the J gene lost 9 bases, with 13 bases spanning the gap. The CDR3 runs to 13 residues. Germline V gives CDR1 SGDLS, CDR2 YYNGEE. For the CDR3, the DNA is TGTGCCAGCAGCGGGCTAGGTTTGGTTGAGCAGTTCTTC. It is translated as CASSGLGLVEQFF.

This clone was seen a few times. The chain carries TRBV7-8 and TRBJ2-7; D is ambiguous. In germline, CDR1 is SGHVS, CDR2 FQNEAQ. The CDR3 covers 17 residues. The V end lost 1 base, the J end lost 2 bases, and 18 bases lay between the germline ends. The CDR3 sequence is CASSLEQYFTTTYEQYF. The CDR3 DNA reads TGTGCCAGCAGCTTAGAGCAGTACTTTACTACCACCTACGAGCAGTACTTC.

The J gene is TRBJ2-5, the V gene TRBV5-1; possible D gene TRBD1, 5 bases. The CDR3 consists of 15 residues. Deletions cut 2 bases from V and 5 bases from J, with 16 bases between. Per the germline V gene, CDR1 is SGHRS and CDR2 is YFSETQ. The CDR3 DNA follows: TGCGCCAGCAGCTTCCGGACACGAGAGACGGAGACCCAGTACTTC. Translated, it gives CASSFRTRETETQYF.

The CDR3 coding sequence is TGCAGTGCTACGGGGAAAGATACGCAGTATTTT. Its translation: CSATGKDTQYF. This chain connects TRBV20-1 to TRBJ2-3; D perhaps matches TRBD2 (5 bases). This CDR3 region has 11 residues. V was pared by 4 bases and J by 5 bases, with 7 bases between. Per the germline V gene, CDR1 is DFQATT and CDR2 is SNEGSKA (reference sequence).

Here the CDR3 reads CASSLELKRGSQETQYF. CDR3 sequence (DNA): TGTGCCAGCAGCTTGGAACTTAAGCGGGGGAGCCAAGAGACCCAGTACTTC. V usage is TRBV5-5 and J usage is TRBJ2-5, with TRBD2 matching over 8 bases. Germline-derived CDR1 and CDR2 are SGHKS and YYEKEE (reference sequence). Trimming cost V 0 bases and J 1 base; bases outside gene matches: 8. This CDR3 region has 17 residues.

The genes are TRBV6-5 and TRBJ2-1, with 8 bases aligning to TRBD2. This CDR3 spans 15 amino acids. Germline V gives CDR1 MNHEY, CDR2 SVGAGI. Trimming at V came to 6 bases and at J to 2 bases, leaving 6 bases not matched to a gene. In DNA, the CDR3 is TGTGCCAGCAGAAGGGGACTAGTGACCTACAATGAGCAGTTCTTC. Amino acid sequence: CASRRGLVTYNEQFF.

The chain joins TRBV11-2 to TRBJ2-3, with 8 bases identical to TRBD1. Germline V gene lookup returns CDR1 SGHAT and CDR2 FQNNGV. V lost 0 bases and J lost 2; bases outside the gene matches: 10. This CDR3 comprises 18 residues. CDR3: CASSLDLSQGATTDTQYF. CDR3 DNA sequence: TGTGCCAGCAGCTTAGATCTAAGCCAGGGGGCCACCACAGATACGCAGTATTTT.

The V call is TRBV30, the J call TRBJ2-3; 8 bases line up with TRBD1. Germline V lookup: CDR1 GTSNPN, CDR2 SVGIG (reference sequence). V trimming: 2 bases; J trimming: 5 bases; junction bases outside the gene matches: 12. The CDR3 length is 16 residues. Here the CDR3 reads CAWSSVGRGLLDTQYF. The CDR3 region has the DNA TGTGCCTGGAGTAGCGTGGGCAGGGGGCTGTTAGATACGCAGTATTTT.

This clone was counted a few times. The V gene is TRBV5-1, the J gene TRBJ2-1, with D possibly matching TRBD2 (7 bases). The CDR3 is made up of 16 amino acids. Germline V lookup: CDR1 SGHRS, CDR2 YFSETQ. V shed 0 bases and J shed 2 bases, with 12 bases lying between them. In DNA, the CDR3 is TGCGCCAGCAGCTTGGTGGGCGGGGGCGCCTACAATGAGCAGTTCTTC. Translating gives CASSLVGGGAYNEQFF. The variable domain in full, with the rest retrieved from reference TRBV5-1 and TRBJ2-1, is KAGVTQTPRYLIKTRGQQVTLSCSPISGHRSVSWYQQTPGQGLQFLFEYFSETQRNKGNFPGRFSGRQFSNSRSEMNVSTLELGDSALYLCASSLVGGGAYNEQFFGPGTRLTVL.

This clone was observed a single time. J is TRBJ2-1 and V is TRBV6-6; TRBD1 aligns across 7 bases. The CDR3 contains 16 residues. Germline V gene lookup returns CDR1 MNHNY and CDR2 SVGAGI (reference sequence). The V and J ends lost 5 bases and 0 bases, in that order; junction bases with no gene match: 7. The CDR3 loop reads CASSPGTASSYNEQFF. The CDR3 nucleotides read TGTGCCAGCAGTCCCGGGACAGCAAGCTCCTACAATGAGCAGTTCTTC.

The J gene is TRBJ1-5, the V gene TRBV4-2; possible D gene TRBD1, 6 bases. The length of the CDR3 is 16 residues. CDR1 and CDR2 from the germline V gene are LGHNA and YNFKEQ. V dropped 0 bases and J dropped 7 bases, with 16 bases sitting between them. The DNA of the CDR3 is TGTGCCAGCAGCCAAGATCAGGGCCACACAGGGCAGCCCCAGCATTTT. This encodes CASSQDQGHTGQPQHF.